This passage covers 21 T cell receptor beta chains from one sample sequenced in a study of STAT5B mutations in CD4+ large granular lymphocyte leukemia. TCRdb's table, derived via immunoSEQ multiplex PCR, lists solely in-frame clones and lacks some. There are fewer than 35,000 clones in the sample; roughly 70% occur only once, and 0.4% to 0.5% lies in the top ten. The sequenced sample consisted of CD4+ T cells from blood buffy coats. Receptors were obtained from a human donor in good health.

The rearrangement links TRBV19 to TRBJ2-2, with TRBD2 identical over 12 bases. J lost 5 bases, V lost 2 bases, and 6 bases had no gene match. Germline V gene sequence: CDR1 LNHDA, CDR2 SQIVND (reference sequence). This CDR3 is built from 17 residues. The CDR3 DNA is TGTGCCAGTAGTATATCTAGCGGGGGGGCCGGTACCGGGGAGCTGTTTTTT. Amino acid sequence: CASSISSGGAGTGELFF.

The chain carries TRBV10-2 and TRBJ2-7; D not certain. V gave up 4 bases and J gave up 6 bases, with 7 bases separating them. Germline assignment: CDR1 WSHSY and CDR2 SAAADI. The length of the CDR3 is 11 residues. CDR3 coding DNA: TGCGCCAGCAGTGCAGGTCCCGAGCAGTACTTC. Its translation: CASSAGPEQYF.

The genes are TRBV11-2 and TRBJ2-5; 8 bases match TRBD1. CDR1 and CDR2 from the germline V gene are SGHAT and FQNNGV. The CDR3 length is 13 residues. After removal of 4 bases from V and 5 bases from J, the junction contained 3 bases not matched to a gene. CDR3 DNA sequence: TGTGCCAGCAGCTCTCAGGGGGCTGAGACCCAGTACTTC. It specifies CASSSQGAETQYF.

The genes are TRBV2 and TRBJ2-3; D not certain. Trimming cost V 7 bases and J 5 bases, with 10 bases left between them. CDR1 and CDR2 (germline): SNHLY, FYNNEI. The CDR3 has 12 amino acids. The CDR3 DNA is TGTGCCAGCAATGAGCGTAAAGATACGCAGTATTTT. Protein: CASNERKDTQYF. The whole variable domain, remainder taken from reference TRBV2 and TRBJ2-3, is EPEVTQTPSHQVTQMGQEVILRCVPISNHLYFYWYRQILGQKVEFLVSFYNNEISEKSEIFDDQFSVERPDGSNFTLKIRSTKLEDSAMYFCASNERKDTQYFGPGTRLTVL.

This clone was seen once. The chain combines TRBV20-1 with TRBJ2-5; D is perhaps TRBD2 (6 bases). This CDR3 has 11 residues. The germline gives CDR1 DFQATT, CDR2 SNEGSKA (reference sequence). Trimming removed 6 bases from V and 4 bases from J, with 9 bases in between. CDR3 residues: CSAGGIETQYF. In DNA, the CDR3 is TGCAGTGCGGGGGGAATAGAGACCCAGTACTTC.

The chain employs TRBV7-6 and TRBJ1-3; 7 positions match TRBD1. After removal of 5 bases from V and 8 bases from J, the junction contained 9 bases not matched to a gene. From germline, CDR1 is SGHVS and CDR2 FNYEAQ. CDR3 length: 14 residues. The CDR3 reads CASSQTGMEDTIYF. In nucleotides, the CDR3 is TGTGCCAGCAGCCAGACAGGGATGGAGGACACCATATATTTT.

Of note for this clone: Sequence at one end of the junction differs from germline and may be a read error. The chain uses TRBV2 and TRBJ2-7; D unresolved. The CDR3 has 14 amino acids. The germline CDR1 and CDR2 sequences are SNHLY and FYNNEI. CDR3 sequence (DNA): TGTGCCAGCAGTGACGAACGGGTTATTTACGAGCGGTACTTC. Translated: CASSDERVIYERYF.

The V call is TRBV18, the J call TRBJ1-4, with D maybe TRBD1 (6 bases). The CDR3 has 14 amino acids. V lost 3 bases and J lost 4, with 9 bases in between. Germline V gene data show CDR1 as KGHSH and CDR2 as LQKENI. Here the CDR3 DNA reads TGTGCCAGCTCACCGGGGGCTCTTAATGAAAAACTGTTTTTT. It yields the protein CASSPGALNEKLFF. The complete variable domain, with remaining parts taken from reference TRBV18 and TRBJ1-4, reads NAGVMQNPRHLVRRRGQEARLRCSPMKGHSHVYWYRQLPEEGLKFMVYLQKENIIDESGMPKERFSAEFPKEGPSILRIQQVVRGDSAAYFCASSPGALNEKLFFGSGTQLSVL.

CDR3 coding DNA: TGTGCCAGCAGCCCCATCGGGGGGGCCTCAGATACGCAGTATTTT. It is translated as CASSPIGGASDTQYF. This rearrangement joins TRBV14 to TRBJ2-3; 8 nucleotides align to TRBD2. The CDR3 loop spans 15 amino acids. J was trimmed by 4 bases and V by 4 bases; bases with no gene match: 7. Germline CDR1 is SGHDN and CDR2 is FVKESK.

This rearrangement joins TRBV11-1 to TRBJ2-7, with 8 nucleotides matching TRBD1. The CDR3 consists of 14 residues. Germline values: CDR1 SGHAT, CDR2 FQDESV (reference sequence). V lost 3 bases and J lost 2; bases outside the gene matches: 3. The CDR3 DNA follows: TGTGCCAGCAGCTTCCGGGACAGGACCTACGAGCAGTACTTC. Its protein is CASSFRDRTYEQYF.

The chain is built from TRBV28 and TRBJ1-2; D ambiguous. CDR1 and CDR2 (germline): MDHEN, SYDVKM. Trimming cost V 3 bases and J 2 bases, with 4 bases left between them. The CDR3 runs to 12 residues. For the CDR3, the DNA is TGTGCCAGCAGTTTTCTGAACTATGGCTACACCTTC. It specifies CASSFLNYGYTF.

Of note for this clone: The germline gene is not matched at one end of the junction; a read error may be the cause. The chain couples TRBV20-1 to TRBJ2-7, with D possibly called TRBD1 or TRBD2 (6 bases each). The V gene's germline CDR1 is DFQATT and CDR2 SNEGSKA (reference sequence). The CDR3 covers 11 residues. The CDR3, as DNA: TGCAGTGCTAGAGGGTTTGGGGGGCAGTGCTTC. This gives the protein CSARGFGGQCF.

The rearrangement joins TRBV6-5 to TRBJ2-3, with 12 bases fitting TRBD2. Trimming removed 5 bases from V and 3 bases from J; junction bases left unmatched: 0. The length of the CDR3 is 14 residues. Germline V gives CDR1 MNHEY, CDR2 SVGAGI. CDR3 region: CASSGLAGTDTQYF. In DNA, the CDR3 is TGTGCCAGCAGTGGACTAGCGGGGACAGATACGCAGTATTTT.

The chain is built from TRBV9 and TRBJ2-2, with 11 bases aligning to TRBD1. The germline CDR1 and CDR2 sequences are SGDLS and YYNGEE. J lost 3 bases, V lost 3 bases, and 4 bases had no gene match. The CDR3 has 16 amino acids. The CDR3 DNA reads TGTGCCAGCAGCGGCGGACAGGGGGCGTACACCGGGGAGCTGTTTTTT. As protein: CASSGGQGAYTGELFF.

CDR3 sequence reads: CAWSEGANYGYTF. As DNA, the CDR3 is TGTGCCTGGAGTGAGGGGGCTAACTATGGCTACACCTTC. V is TRBV30 and J is TRBJ1-2; the D gene is possibly TRBD1 (6 bases). Trimming pared 1 base from V and 0 bases from J, leaving 6 bases between. Germline V gene lookup returns CDR1 GTSNPN and CDR2 SVGIG (reference sequence). The CDR3 contains 13 residues.

This clone was seen only once. V gene TRBV7-8 combines with J gene TRBJ1-5; D perhaps matches TRBD1 (6 bases). This CDR3 contains 13 residues. Germline V gives CDR1 SGHVS, CDR2 FQNEAQ. V lost 6 bases to trimming and J lost 6 bases, with 12 bases between them. CDR3 amino acids: CASSYAGVQPQHF. The CDR3 nucleotides are TGTGCCAGCAGTTACGCAGGGGTTCAGCCCCAGCATTTT.

This chain connects TRBV7-9 to TRBJ1-4; maybe TRBD1 (6 bases). The CDR3 is 13 residues long. Per the germline V gene, CDR1 is SEHNR and CDR2 is FQNEAQ (reference sequence). Trimming pared 6 bases from V and 5 bases from J, leaving 10 bases between. CDR3 DNA sequence: TGTGCCAGCAGTGACAGGCAGAATGAAAAACTGTTTTTT. Residues: CASSDRQNEKLFF.

The chain joins TRBV6-1 to TRBJ1-5, with D hard to call. The germline V gene encodes CDR1 MNHNS and CDR2 SASEGT. Trimming stripped 5 bases from V and 5 bases from J, with 10 bases between. There are 13 residues in the CDR3. CDR3: CASSSTLDQPQHF. The DNA of the CDR3 is TGTGCCAGCAGTAGTACCCTCGATCAGCCCCAGCATTTT.

The genes are TRBV5-4 and TRBJ2-3, with TRBD2 identical over 8 bases. V was pared by 0 bases and J by 2 bases, with 5 bases of the junction left unmatched. Per germline, CDR1 SGHNT and CDR2 YYREEE (reference sequence). The CDR3 runs to 16 residues. The CDR3 reads CASSLAGGVSTDTQYF. For the CDR3, the DNA is TGTGCCAGCAGCTTGGCGGGGGGGGTTTCCACAGATACGCAGTATTTT.

The chain is built from TRBV2 and TRBJ2-1, with 8 bases fitting TRBD1. V lost 4 bases and J lost 4; bases outside the gene matches: 9. CDR1 and CDR2 (germline): SNHLY, FYNNEI. The CDR3 runs to 16 residues. CDR3 sequence: CASSGPGGAGYNEQFF. The CDR3 region has the DNA TGTGCCAGCAGTGGCCCAGGGGGCGCGGGGTACAATGAGCAGTTCTTC.

CDR3 bases: TGCGCCAGCAGCGCTGGGCTGGGCACAGATACGCAGTATTTT. This translates into CASSAGLGTDTQYF. V usage is TRBV5-1 and J usage is TRBJ2-3; D is ambiguous. Trimming stripped 4 bases from V and 1 base from J, with 10 bases between. Germline loops: CDR1 SGHRS, CDR2 YFSETQ. The CDR3 loop spans 14 amino acids.